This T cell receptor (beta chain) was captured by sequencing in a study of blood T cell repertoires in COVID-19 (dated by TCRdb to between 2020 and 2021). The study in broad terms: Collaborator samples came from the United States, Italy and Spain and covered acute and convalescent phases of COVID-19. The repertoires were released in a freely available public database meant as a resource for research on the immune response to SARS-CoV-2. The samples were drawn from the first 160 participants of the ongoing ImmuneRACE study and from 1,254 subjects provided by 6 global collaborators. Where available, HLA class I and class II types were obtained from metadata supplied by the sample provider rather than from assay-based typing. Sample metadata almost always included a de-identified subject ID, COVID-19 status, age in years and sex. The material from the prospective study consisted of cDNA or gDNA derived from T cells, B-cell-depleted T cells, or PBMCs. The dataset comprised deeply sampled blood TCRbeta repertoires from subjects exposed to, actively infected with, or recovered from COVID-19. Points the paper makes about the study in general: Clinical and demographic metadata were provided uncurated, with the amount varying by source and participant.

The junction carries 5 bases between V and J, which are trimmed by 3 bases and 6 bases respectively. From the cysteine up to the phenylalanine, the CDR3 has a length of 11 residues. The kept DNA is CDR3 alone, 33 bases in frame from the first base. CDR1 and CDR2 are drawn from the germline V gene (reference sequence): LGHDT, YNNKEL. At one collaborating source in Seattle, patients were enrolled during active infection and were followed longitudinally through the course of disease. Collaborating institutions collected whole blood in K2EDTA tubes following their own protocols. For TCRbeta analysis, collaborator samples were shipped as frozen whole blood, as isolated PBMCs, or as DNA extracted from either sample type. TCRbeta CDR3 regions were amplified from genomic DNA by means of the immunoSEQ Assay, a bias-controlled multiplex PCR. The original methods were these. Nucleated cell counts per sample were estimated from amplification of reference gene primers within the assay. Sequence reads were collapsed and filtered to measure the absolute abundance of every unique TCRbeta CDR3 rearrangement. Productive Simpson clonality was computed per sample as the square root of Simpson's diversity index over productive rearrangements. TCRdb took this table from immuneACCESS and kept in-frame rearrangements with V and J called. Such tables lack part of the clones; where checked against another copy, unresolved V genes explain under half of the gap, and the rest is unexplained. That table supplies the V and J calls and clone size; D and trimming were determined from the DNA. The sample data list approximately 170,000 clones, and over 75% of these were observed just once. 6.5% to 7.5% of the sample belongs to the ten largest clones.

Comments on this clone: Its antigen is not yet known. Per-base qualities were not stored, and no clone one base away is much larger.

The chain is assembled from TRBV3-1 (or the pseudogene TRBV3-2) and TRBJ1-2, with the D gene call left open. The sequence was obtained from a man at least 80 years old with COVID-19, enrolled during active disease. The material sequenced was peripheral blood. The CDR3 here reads CASSHTDGYTF. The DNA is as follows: TGTGCCAGCAGCCACACGGATGGCTACACCTTC.